This T cell receptor beta chain was documented in a study of T cell responses to AZD1222 COVID-19 vaccine. TCRdb's copy holds only in-frame clones and misses some; the assay was immunoSEQ multiplex PCR. The repertoire holds roughly 80,000 clones, about nine tenths seen once, with about 5% in the top ten. Germline V CDR1 and CDR2: SGHRS, YFSETQ. The CDR3 covers 14 residues. With V trimmed by 3 bases and J by 6 bases, 0 bases remained unmatched. Overall study results and limits: Across spike, vaccine-associated CD4 TCRs were found, dominant at 160-218 and 743-854.

Concerning this clone: No antigen is known for it.

V usage is TRBV5-1 and J usage is TRBJ2-2, with 12 bases identical to TRBD2. The receptor's source is an adult who received the AZD1222 COVID-19 vaccine. The sample here was peripheral blood, taken 28 days after the second AZD1222 dose. The DNA of the CDR3 is TGCGCCAGCAGCTCTAGCGGGGGGGCCGGGGAGCTGTTTTTT. It is translated as CASSSSGGAGELFF.